The rows below give T cell receptor beta chains drawn from one sample of a study of T cell responses to AZD1222 COVID-19 vaccine. This table comes from immunoSEQ multiplex PCR, and its TCRdb copy is limited to in-frame clones, with some not included. Of some 130,000 clones listed, more than 90% are singletons. Sequenced material: peripheral blood, taken on day 0 of AZD1222 vaccination. These TCRs come from an adult in good health. Both conserved end residues are part of each CDR3. The order of the fields is clone size, J gene, D gene, V gene, CDR3 DNA, CDR3 protein. The D gene is left open where the match is weak. Rows may omit the clone size; those that give it use once, few, many or a size class.

clone size: NA; J gene: TRBJ1-2; D gene: NA; V gene: TRBV9; CDR3 DNA: TGTGCCAGCAGCGTACTAGAAGGGGATGGCTACACCTTC; CDR3 protein: CASSVLEGDGYTF
clone size: once; J gene: TRBJ1-5; D gene: NA; V gene: TRBV5-5; CDR3 DNA: TGTGCCAGCAGCTTGGCTTGGGGGGCGGTGAGCAATCAGCCCCAGCATTTT; CDR3 protein: CASSLAWGAVSNQPQHF
clone size: NA; J gene: TRBJ2-5; D gene: NA; V gene: TRBV29-1; CDR3 DNA: TGCAGCGTCGCCCTAGGACAGTTCCATCAAGAGACCCAGTACTTC; CDR3 protein: CSVALGQFHQETQYF
clone size: NA; J gene: TRBJ2-3; D gene: TRBD2; V gene: TRBV7-3; CDR3 DNA: TGTGCCAGCAGCTTAAAATCAATTTGGGTAGCGGGAGACCCAGATACGCAGTATTTT; CDR3 protein: CASSLKSIWVAGDPDTQYF
clone size: once; J gene: TRBJ1-1; D gene: NA; V gene: TRBV5-4; CDR3 DNA: TGTGCCAGCAGCCGCTCCGGGGGTCTTGAAGCTTTCTTT; CDR3 protein: CASSRSGGLEAFF
clone size: NA; J gene: TRBJ2-1; D gene: NA; V gene: TRBV7-9; CDR3 DNA: TGTGCCAGCAGCTTGACTACAGCGGACTTATACAATGAGCAGTTCTTC; CDR3 protein: CASSLTTADLYNEQFF
clone size: NA; J gene: TRBJ2-5; D gene: TRBD1; V gene: TRBV18; CDR3 DNA: TGTGCCAGCTCACCGGTTGGGACAGGGACGCAAGAGACCCAGTACTTC; CDR3 protein: CASSPVGTGTQETQYF
clone size: once; J gene: TRBJ2-1; D gene: TRBD2; V gene: TRBV3-1/TRBV3-2; CDR3 DNA: TGTGCCAGCAGCCAAGACCCGGGGACTAGCGGGAGGTTGGAGTTCTTC; CDR3 protein: CASSQDPGTSGRLEFF
clone size: NA; J gene: TRBJ1-1; D gene: NA; V gene: TRBV6-6; CDR3 DNA: TGTGCCAGCATTGGGGTGGTGAACACTGAAGCTTTCTTT; CDR3 protein: CASIGVVNTEAFF
clone size: NA; J gene: TRBJ1-2; D gene: NA; V gene: TRBV5-6; CDR3 DNA: TGTGCCAGCAGTAGACAGCGCGTAGGCTACACCTTC; CDR3 protein: CASSRQRVGYTF
clone size: NA; J gene: TRBJ1-5; D gene: NA; V gene: TRBV7-4; CDR3 DNA: TGTGCCAGCAGCTTAAGAGGGAATCAGCCCCAGCATTTT; CDR3 protein: CASSLRGNQPQHF
clone size: NA; J gene: TRBJ2-1; D gene: TRBD2; V gene: TRBV6-6; CDR3 DNA: TGTGCCAGCAGTCCTCGGGAGGGCAATGAGCAGTTCTTC; CDR3 protein: CASSPREGNEQFF
clone size: once; J gene: TRBJ1-1; D gene: NA; V gene: TRBV2; CDR3 DNA: TGTGCCAGCAGAGAGAAACAGGGCGCGGTAACTGAAGCTTTCTTT; CDR3 protein: CASREKQGAVTEAFF
clone size: NA; J gene: TRBJ1-2; D gene: NA; V gene: TRBV11-2; CDR3 DNA: TGTGCCAGCAGCTTAGATAGGATCTCGGGCGCCGGGTATGGCTACACCTTC; CDR3 protein: CASSLDRISGAGYGYTF
clone size: NA; J gene: TRBJ2-7; D gene: TRBD2; V gene: TRBV7-6; CDR3 DNA: TGTGCCAGCAGCTTAGAAGTAGCGGGTGGTACCTACGAGCAGTACTTC; CDR3 protein: CASSLEVAGGTYEQYF
clone size: NA; J gene: TRBJ1-1; D gene: TRBD1; V gene: TRBV6-5; CDR3 DNA: TGTGCGGCCGGACAGGGGCACACTGAAGCTTTCTTT; CDR3 protein: CAAGQGHTEAFF
clone size: NA; J gene: TRBJ2-2; D gene: NA; V gene: TRBV24-1; CDR3 DNA: TGTGCCACCAGTGGGCACGCGAACACCGGGGAGCTGTTTTTT; CDR3 protein: CATSGHANTGELFF
clone size: NA; J gene: TRBJ2-2; D gene: TRBD2; V gene: TRBV10-3; CDR3 DNA: TGTGCCATCAGTGAGGAACTAGCGGGAATCACCGGGGAGCTGTTTTTT; CDR3 protein: CAISEELAGITGELFF
clone size: NA; J gene: TRBJ1-2; D gene: NA; V gene: TRBV6-5; CDR3 DNA: TGTGCCAGCAGTCGGACTCCCGAGAACTATGGCTACACCTTC; CDR3 protein: CASSRTPENYGYTF
clone size: NA; J gene: TRBJ2-2; D gene: TRBD2; V gene: TRBV11-2; CDR3 DNA: TGTGCCAGCAGCTTAGAGGCTAGCGGGAGTATAGGGGAGCTGTTTTTT; CDR3 protein: CASSLEASGSIGELFF
clone size: NA; J gene: TRBJ2-3; D gene: NA; V gene: TRBV12-3/TRBV12-4; CDR3 DNA: TGTGCCAGCAGTACCTACACAGATACGCAGTATTTT; CDR3 protein: CASSTYTDTQYF
clone size: NA; J gene: TRBJ2-7; D gene: TRBD2; V gene: TRBV28; CDR3 DNA: TGTGCCAGCAGTTTATGGGGGACTACCTCCTACGAGCAGTACTTC; CDR3 protein: CASSLWGTTSYEQYF
clone size: NA; J gene: TRBJ1-5; D gene: NA; V gene: TRBV30; CDR3 DNA: TGTGCCTGGACAAAGGGGGGAAATCAGCCCCAGCATTTT; CDR3 protein: CAWTKGGNQPQHF
clone size: NA; J gene: TRBJ2-5; D gene: TRBD2; V gene: TRBV5-4; CDR3 DNA: TGTGCCAGCAGCTTGGGGACTAGCGGGCAAGAGACCCAGTACTTC; CDR3 protein: CASSLGTSGQETQYF
clone size: NA; J gene: TRBJ2-1; D gene: TRBD1; V gene: TRBV7-2; CDR3 DNA: TGTGCCAGCAGCACACAAACAGGGGGCGGCGAGCAGTTCTTC; CDR3 protein: CASSTQTGGGEQFF
clone size: NA; J gene: TRBJ1-1; D gene: NA; V gene: TRBV9; CDR3 DNA: TGTGCCAGCAGCGCTCCATCCGGGGCGAACACTGAAGCTTTCTTT; CDR3 protein: CASSAPSGANTEAFF
clone size: NA; J gene: TRBJ2-3; D gene: NA; V gene: TRBV6-5; CDR3 DNA: TGTGCCAGCAGCACCGGGATGAAAATCGGCGATACGCAGTATTTT; CDR3 protein: CASSTGMKIGDTQYF
clone size: NA; J gene: TRBJ2-7; D gene: TRBD1; V gene: TRBV3-1/TRBV3-2; CDR3 DNA: TGTGCCAGCAGCCAAGATCGGTTCCGCGGGACAGGGGGCCACGAGCAGTACTTC; CDR3 protein: CASSQDRFRGTGGHEQYF
clone size: NA; J gene: TRBJ1-2; D gene: NA; V gene: TRBV30; CDR3 DNA: TGTGCCTGGAGTGTACGGAAGGGCTACTATGGCTACACCTTC; CDR3 protein: CAWSVRKGYYGYTF
clone size: NA; J gene: TRBJ2-7; D gene: TRBD2; V gene: TRBV5-6; CDR3 DNA: TGTGCCAGCAGCTTCTTTCTAGCGGGAGGGCCCTACGAGCAGTACTTC; CDR3 protein: CASSFFLAGGPYEQYF
clone size: NA; J gene: TRBJ1-1; D gene: NA; V gene: TRBV12-3/TRBV12-4; CDR3 DNA: TGTGCCAGCAGTCTAATGAACACTGAAGCTTTCTTT; CDR3 protein: CASSLMNTEAFF
clone size: NA; J gene: TRBJ2-1; D gene: NA; V gene: TRBV30; CDR3 DNA: TGTGCCTGGAGCCGGGGGGCTAGCATGTACAATGAGCAGTTCTTC; CDR3 protein: CAWSRGASMYNEQFF
clone size: NA; J gene: TRBJ2-7; D gene: NA; V gene: TRBV19; CDR3 DNA: TGTGCCAGTAGCCCTGGGGCACACTCCTACGAGCAGTACTTC; CDR3 protein: CASSPGAHSYEQYF
clone size: few; J gene: TRBJ1-6; D gene: NA; V gene: TRBV14; CDR3 DNA: TGTGCCAGCAGCCCTGGACAGCAAGCCCTTTTTTCACCCCTCCACTTT; CDR3 protein: CASSPGQQALFSPLHF
clone size: NA; J gene: TRBJ2-6; D gene: TRBD1; V gene: TRBV6-1; CDR3 DNA: TGTGCCAGCAGTGACCGGGGACAGGGGGCCTCTGGGGCCAACGTCCTGACTTTC; CDR3 protein: CASSDRGQGASGANVLTF
clone size: NA; J gene: TRBJ2-3; D gene: NA; V gene: TRBV3-1/TRBV3-2; CDR3 DNA: TGTGCCAGCAGCCAAGATCCCCGAGATACGCAGTATTTT; CDR3 protein: CASSQDPRDTQYF
clone size: NA; J gene: TRBJ1-5; D gene: NA; V gene: TRBV7-2; CDR3 DNA: TGTGCCAGCAGCATCCGTGGGGGGTTGGAGCCCCAGCATTTT; CDR3 protein: CASSIRGGLEPQHF
clone size: NA; J gene: TRBJ1-5; D gene: NA; V gene: TRBV27; CDR3 DNA: TGTGCCAGCAGTTTGTCGAGCAATCAGCCCCAGCATTTT; CDR3 protein: CASSLSSNQPQHF
clone size: NA; J gene: TRBJ1-2; D gene: NA; V gene: TRBV27; CDR3 DNA: TGTGCCAGCGGCACTTTGTCGGGGGATGCTATCTATGGCTACACCTTC; CDR3 protein: CASGTLSGDAIYGYTF
clone size: NA; J gene: TRBJ2-7; D gene: NA; V gene: TRBV6-1; CDR3 DNA: TGTGCCAGCAGTGATAGCTCCTACGAGCAGTACTTC; CDR3 protein: CASSDSSYEQYF
clone size: NA; J gene: TRBJ2-3; D gene: NA; V gene: TRBV6-5; CDR3 DNA: TGTGCCACCCAACAGGGTGATGCTGATACGCAGTATTTT; CDR3 protein: CATQQGDADTQYF
clone size: NA; J gene: TRBJ1-2; D gene: NA; V gene: TRBV29-1; CDR3 DNA: TGCAGCGTTGGAGGACGGGGGGTCTATGGCTACACCTTC; CDR3 protein: CSVGGRGVYGYTF
clone size: NA; J gene: TRBJ1-3; D gene: NA; V gene: TRBV6-1; CDR3 DNA: TGTGCCAGCAGTGAAGCGCTCGGCACCGGGACACGGACAACTCGTTCTGGAAACACCATATATTTT; CDR3 protein: CASSEALGTGTRTTRSGNTIYF